This T cell receptor beta chain was sequenced during a study of blood T cell repertoires in COVID-19. As for the study in general: COVID-19 samples collected from the United States, Italy and Spain covered acute and convalescent phases. In each case, the material was cDNA or gDNA derived from T cells, B-cell-depleted T cells, or PBMCs.

Germline values: CDR1 MNHEY, CDR2 SVGAGI. CDR3 length: 15 residues. Trimming at V came to 6 bases and at J to 7 bases, leaving 8 bases not matched to a gene. Authors' analysis steps: Reference gene primers were amplified, and this amplification served to estimate nucleated cell counts. Sequencing was performed with immunoSEQ multiplex PCR; in TCRdb, only in-frame clones are kept and a portion is missing. Clonal size and the V and J genes are those of that table, whereas D and trimming came from the DNA. The sample has tens of thousands of clones, approximately 90% seen once. The sequenced sample consisted of peripheral blood. The origin of this receptor is a man between 65 and 85 years old with active or convalescent COVID-19. V gene TRBV6-5 combines with J gene TRBJ1-6; 8 nucleotides align to TRBD1. The CDR3 loop is CASSLQGARNSPLHF. The CDR3 coding sequence is TGTGCCAGCAGCCTCCAGGGGGCGAGAAATTCACCCCTCCACTTT.